The entry below gives a single T cell receptor (beta chain) sequence along with its context. Its target is unknown. Trimming removed 6 bases at V and 1 base at J, with 15 bases between. The CDR3 sequence is 16 residues long. Germline V gene lookup returns CDR1 LGHNA and CDR2 YNFKEQ. This record belongs to a study of post-analysis software for immune sequencing data. Study findings and constraints: Multiple sclerosis patients had significantly lower normalized Chao1 diversity than controls. Roughly 5 TRBV segments occurring more often in patients than controls included TRBV5-6, TRBV5-1 and TRBV20-1. Batch-matched samples strongly co-clustered by F measure.

Built from TCR beta cDNA, the libraries had unique molecular identifiers in them. One entry per CDR3 protein, called by TCRdb with MiXCR from the PCR reads. The sample yields a few hundred thousand distinct CDR3 sequences, around 40% seen once. The receptor's source is a girl aged 5 to 17 with multiple sclerosis. This rearrangement joins TRBV4-2 to TRBJ2-2; possibly TRBD2 for D (6 bases). The material sequenced was blood. In DNA form, the CDR3 reads TGTGCCAGCAGTTTACCGCGGGGCCAGAACACCGGGGAGCTGTTTTTT. Protein sequence: CASSLPRGQNTGELFF.